Listed below are T cell receptor beta chains from one sample, sequenced in a study of early T cells in non-severe SARS-CoV-2 infection. TCRdb re-derived calls from the 5' RACE reads in MiXCR, one entry per CDR3 protein. In the table there are roughly 57,000 distinct CDR3 sequences, under 15% of which are singletons. The specimen was whole blood, collected at baseline. These receptors were taken from an adult who was a healthcare worker with PCR-confirmed SARS-CoV-2 infection or an uninfected control (not recorded which). The CDR3 runs from the conserved cysteine through the conserved F or W. D genes are given only for firm matches. For some rows the clone size is stated as once, few or many, or as a class when expanded; others skip it.

d_call,v_call,clone_size,j_call,cdr3_aa,cdr3_nt
NA,TRBV13,NA,TRBJ2-7,CASSAKGGVGEQYF,TGTGCCAGCAGCGCCAAAGGGGGAGTTGGCGAGCAGTACTTC
TRBD1,TRBV10-3,NA,TRBJ2-7,CAISAPLGQGGEQYF,TGTGCCATCAGCGCACCTCTGGGACAGGGGGGAGAGCAGTACTTC
NA,TRBV19,many,TRBJ2-2,CASSIDRTRGSGELFF,TGTGCCAGTAGTATAGATAGGACCAGGGGATCCGGGGAGCTGTTTTTT
TRBD2,TRBV7-2,many,TRBJ2-7,CASSQTSGYEQYF,TGTGCCAGCAGCCAGACTAGCGGTTACGAGCAGTACTTC
NA,TRBV7-7,few,TRBJ2-1,CASSLGAPNRRGNEQFF,TGTGCTAGCAGCTTAGGGGCCCCCAATCGCCGGGGCAATGAGCAGTTCTTC
NA,TRBV10-2,many,TRBJ2-4,CASSDGQKIAKNIQYF,TGCGCCAGCAGTGATGGACAAAAAATAGCCAAAAACATTCAGTACTTC
NA,TRBV7-8,few,TRBJ2-1,CASKGGNEQFF,TGTGCCAGCAAGGGGGGGAATGAGCAGTTCTTC
TRBD1,TRBV14,NA,TRBJ2-4,CASSQTGGVSKYIQYF,TGTGCCAGCAGCCAAACAGGGGGCGTATCCAAATACATTCAGTACTTC
NA,TRBV5-1,NA,TRBJ2-1,CASSSLQEGEQFF,TGCGCCAGCAGCTCCCTCCAGGAGGGTGAGCAGTTCTTC
TRBD1,TRBV4-3,NA,TRBJ2-2,CASSQDLWQGANTGELFF,TGCGCCAGCAGCCAAGACCTATGGCAGGGGGCGAACACCGGGGAGCTGTTTTTT
NA,TRBV4-1,NA,TRBJ1-5,CASSQDDSSNQPQHF,TGCGCCAGCAGCCAAGATGATTCGAGCAATCAGCCCCAGCATTTT
TRBD1,TRBV6-5,many,TRBJ1-2,CASKTGVAYGYTF,TGTGCCAGCAAGACAGGGGTCGCCTATGGCTACACCTTC
NA,TRBV7-6,many,TRBJ2-2,CASSPGRTANTGELFF,TGTGCCAGCAGCCCAGGAAGGACAGCGAACACCGGGGAGCTGTTTTTT
NA,TRBV20-1,few,TRBJ1-4,CSATRGGATNEKLFF,TGCAGTGCAACCCGGGGGGGCGCAACTAATGAAAAACTGTTTTTT
TRBD2,TRBV7-2,many,TRBJ2-7,CASSLGAGDHQQYF,TGTGCCAGCAGCTTAGGGGCGGGAGATCATCAGCAGTACTTC
NA,TRBV12-3/TRBV12-4,few,TRBJ2-3,CASSLEHRTDTQYF,TGTGCCAGCAGTTTGGAGCATCGAACAGATACGCAGTATTTT
NA,TRBV6-6,few,TRBJ1-1,CASSYSGGTEAFF,TGTGCCAGCAGTTACTCGGGGGGCACTGAAGCTTTCTTT
TRBD1,TRBV6-1,many,TRBJ1-5,CASSERGQIYSNQPQHF,TGTGCCAGCAGTGAAAGGGGACAGATTTATAGCAATCAGCCCCAGCATTTT
NA,TRBV5-6,few,TRBJ1-2,CASSQVAGGGYTF,TGTGCCAGCAGCCAGGTCGCGGGGGGAGGCTACACCTTC
TRBD2,TRBV7-8,NA,TRBJ2-7,CASSLAFSGGYEQYF,TGTGCCAGCAGCTTAGCGTTTAGCGGGGGCTACGAGCAGTACTTC
TRBD1,TRBV6-5,few,TRBJ1-1,CASSQGGFTEAFF,TGTGCCAGCAGTCAGGGGGGGTTCACTGAAGCTTTCTTT
TRBD1,TRBV6-5,once,TRBJ2-1,CASSYPGQGRDEQFF,TGTGCCAGCAGTTACCCCGGACAGGGTCGCGATGAGCAGTTCTTC
NA,TRBV28,NA,TRBJ2-7,CASSPHYEQYF,TGTGCCAGCAGTCCCCATTACGAGCAGTACTTC
TRBD1,TRBV7-3,NA,TRBJ2-7,CASSQTGKAYEQYF,TGTGCCAGCAGCCAGACAGGGAAGGCGTACGAGCAGTACTTC
TRBD2,TRBV7-8,NA,TRBJ2-3,CASSYKRGGQTDTQYF,TGTGCCAGCAGCTATAAGCGGGGGGGCCAAACAGATACGCAGTATTTT
NA,TRBV2,many,TRBJ1-6,CASSENPVWAIDNSPLHF,TGTGCCAGCAGTGAAAACCCTGTCTGGGCGATTGATAATTCACCCCTCCACTTT
NA,TRBV19,NA,TRBJ2-6,CASSIAQTSSGANVLTF,TGTGCCAGTAGTATCGCTCAGACGAGCTCTGGGGCCAACGTCCTGACTTTC
TRBD2,TRBV10-3,NA,TRBJ2-5,CAISATSGDLTQYF,TGTGCCATCAGTGCTACTAGCGGGGACCTGACCCAGTACTTC
NA,TRBV5-1,NA,TRBJ1-6,CASSLASGDSPLHF,TGCGCCAGCAGCTTGGCCTCGGGGGATTCACCCCTCCACTTT
NA,TRBV21-1,NA,TRBJ2-3,CASSKLRGDWHTQYF,TGTGCCAGCAGCAAATTGCGGGGGGATTGGCATACGCAGTATTTT
NA,TRBV5-4,NA,TRBJ2-1,CASRIQGRGEQFF,TGTGCCAGCAGAATACAGGGCAGAGGTGAGCAGTTCTTC
NA,TRBV30,many,TRBJ2-7,CAWSDGGQYEQYF,TGTGCCTGGAGTGACGGGGGGCAATACGAGCAGTACTTC
NA,TRBV24-1,few,TRBJ2-1,CATSDLSPEQFF,TGTGCCACCAGTGATTTATCACCCGAGCAGTTCTTC
NA,TRBV18,many,TRBJ1-1,CASSPDQFQMNTEAFF,TGTGCCAGCTCACCAGACCAATTCCAGATGAACACTGAAGCTTTCTTT
NA,TRBV18,few,TRBJ2-3,CASSPVATDTQYF,TGTGCCAGCTCACCAGTAGCCACAGATACGCAGTATTTT
NA,TRBV11-3,NA,TRBJ1-3,CASSPLTGHGNTIYF,TGTGCCAGCAGCCCGCTAACAGGGCACGGAAACACCATATATTTT
NA,TRBV6-5,NA,TRBJ2-2,CASKGATSTGELFF,TGTGCCAGCAAAGGGGCGACCAGCACCGGGGAGCTGTTTTTT
NA,TRBV24-1,many,TRBJ2-5,CATSESTDSLPQETQYF,TGTGCCACCAGTGAATCGACGGACAGCTTACCCCAAGAGACCCAGTACTTC
TRBD2,TRBV11-3,NA,TRBJ2-5,CASSPGGLSGETQYF,TGTGCCAGCAGCCCGGGGGGGCTATCGGGAGAGACCCAGTACTTC
TRBD2,TRBV9,many,TRBJ2-7,CASSVGVAGAEWQYF,TGTGCCAGCAGCGTAGGAGTAGCGGGGGCTGAATGGCAGTACTTC
NA,TRBV27,many,TRBJ2-7,CASSLLTSSGAYEQYF,TGTGCCAGCAGCCTTTTGACATCCTCCGGTGCCTACGAGCAGTACTTC
NA,TRBV7-3,few,TRBJ2-2,CASSLMSGDTGELFF,TGTGCCAGCAGCTTAATGTCCGGGGACACCGGGGAGCTGTTTTTT
TRBD1,TRBV11-2,NA,TRBJ2-7,CASSLRDRSSYEQYF,TGTGCCAGCAGCCTCCGGGACAGAAGCTCCTACGAGCAGTACTTC
TRBD2,TRBV7-2,NA,TRBJ2-3,CASSLAVLAERTDTQYF,TGTGCCAGCAGCTTAGCCGTCCTAGCGGAGCGCACAGATACGCAGTATTTT
NA,TRBV11-2,NA,TRBJ2-7,CASSLGVATYEQYF,TGTGCCAGCAGCTTAGGGGTAGCTACCTACGAGCAGTACTTC
TRBD1,TRBV7-9,few,TRBJ2-7,CASSGKGQGDYEQYF,TGTGCCAGCAGCGGAAAGGGACAGGGGGATTACGAGCAGTACTTC
NA,TRBV7-8,few,TRBJ2-7,CASSLVGGYEQYF,TGTGCCAGCAGCTTAGTAGGGGGCTACGAGCAGTACTTC
TRBD1,TRBV11-2,NA,TRBJ2-2,CATGQGAVSNTGELFF,TGTGCCACCGGACAGGGGGCGGTTTCGAACACCGGGGAGCTGTTTTTT
NA,TRBV6-6,NA,TRBJ1-2,CAVGDFGYTF,TGTGCCGTAGGGGATTTTGGCTACACCTTC
NA,TRBV29-1,NA,TRBJ2-7,CSVGQAYEQYF,TGCAGCGTTGGACAGGCCTACGAGCAGTACTTC